This T cell receptor (beta chain) derives from a study of shared clonotypes between healthy human individuals. Germline CDR1 and CDR2: LNHDA and SQIVND (reference sequence). The CDR3 sequence is 15 residues long. V lost 3 bases to trimming and J lost 3 bases; unmatched junction nucleotides: 6. Repertoires were generated with immunoSEQ multiplex PCR, while TCRdb's copy carries only in-frame clones and drops some. This table holds about 1,800,000 clones, roughly 94% found once. Naive CD8 cells lacked CD45RO and underwent positive selection for CCR7, leaving out terminally differentiated effector memory CD45RA+ cells.

The rearrangement uses TRBV19 and TRBJ2-7; 9 nucleotides line up with TRBD2. The specimen was naive CD8+ T cells sorted from blood. The receptor was isolated from a young man in good health. DNA of the CDR3: TGTGCCAGTAGTATGACTAGCGGATCCTACTACGAGCAGTACTTC. This sequence encodes CASSMTSGSYYEQYF.